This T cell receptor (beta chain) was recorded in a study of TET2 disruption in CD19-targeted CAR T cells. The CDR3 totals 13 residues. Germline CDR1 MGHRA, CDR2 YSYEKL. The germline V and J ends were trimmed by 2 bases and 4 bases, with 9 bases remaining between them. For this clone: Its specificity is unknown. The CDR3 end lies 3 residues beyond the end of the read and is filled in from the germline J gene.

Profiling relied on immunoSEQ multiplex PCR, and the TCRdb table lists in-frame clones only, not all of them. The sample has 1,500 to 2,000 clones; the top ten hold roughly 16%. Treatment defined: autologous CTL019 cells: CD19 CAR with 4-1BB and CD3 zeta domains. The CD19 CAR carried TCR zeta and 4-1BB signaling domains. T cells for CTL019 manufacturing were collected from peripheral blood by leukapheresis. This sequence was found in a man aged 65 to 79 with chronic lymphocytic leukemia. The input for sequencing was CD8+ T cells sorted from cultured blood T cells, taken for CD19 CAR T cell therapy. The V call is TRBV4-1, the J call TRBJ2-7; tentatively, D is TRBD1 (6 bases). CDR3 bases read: TGCGCCAGCAGCCAAACGCAGGGGTACGAG. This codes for CASSQTQGYE. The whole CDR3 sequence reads CASSQTQGYEQYF.